Below, 20 T cell receptor beta chains from the same sample are listed, as sequenced in a study of T cell responses to AZD1222 COVID-19 vaccine (dated by TCRdb to the early 2020s). Library prep was done by the immunoSEQ multiplex PCR assay. Entries here come from immuneACCESS through TCRdb and include only in-frame sequences with V and J called. Some clones fail to appear in such tables; in the studies checked, an unresolved V gene covers under half of the shortfall, and the cause of the remainder is unknown. Present in this sample are fewer than 120,000 clones, over 90% of which were seen just once. 2.9% of the sample lies in the top ten. The time point tag for this specimen amounts to: about 28 days (+/-7) after the second vaccine dose. The source material was peripheral blood, sampled 28 days after the second AZD1222 dose. The receptors derive from an adult who received the AZD1222 COVID-19 vaccine.

This sequence joins TRBV7-2 and TRBJ2-1, with D perhaps matching TRBD2 (6 bases). Per germline, CDR1 SGHTA and CDR2 FQGNSA. This CDR3 is built from 15 residues. V lost 2 bases, J lost 4 bases, and 12 bases lay in between. The CDR3 protein is CASSLSASEYNEQFF. In DNA, the CDR3 is TGTGCCAGCAGCTTATCGGCTAGCGAATACAATGAGCAGTTCTTC.

This chain uses TRBV13 with TRBJ1-1; a possible D gene is TRBD1 (6 bases). This CDR3 is 14 amino acids long. V shed 7 bases and J shed 2 bases, with 14 bases lying between them. Germline-derived CDR1 and CDR2 are PRHDT and FYEKMQ (reference sequence). The CDR3, as DNA: TGTGCCAGCACTTGGGGGCGATTCAACACTGAAGCTTTCTTT. Protein sequence: CASTWGRFNTEAFF.

The chain uses TRBV27 and TRBJ1-1, with D perhaps TRBD1 (5 bases). The V and J ends lost 5 bases and 3 bases respectively, with 10 bases between them. Per the germline V gene, CDR1 is MNHEY and CDR2 is SMNVEV (reference sequence). The CDR3 has 13 residues. CDR3 nucleotide sequence: TGTGCCAGCAGTCGGATGACAGACACTGAAGCTTTCTTT. This gives the protein CASSRMTDTEAFF.

This rearrangement joins TRBV5-4 to TRBJ2-7; the D gene is possibly TRBD1 (5 bases). V dropped 4 bases and J dropped 2 bases, with 25 bases sitting between them. The CDR3 consists of 18 residues. Germline CDR1 and CDR2: SGHNT and YYREEE (reference sequence). CDR3 DNA: TGTGCCAGCAGCCCTTGGGGAACAACGACAGCCCTAACCTACGAGCAGTACTTC. Amino acids: CASSPWGTTTALTYEQYF.

The V call is TRBV6-8, the J call TRBJ1-1; D possibly corresponds to TRBD1 (5 bases). Trimming took off 2 bases at V and 0 bases at J, with 19 bases between the two ends. This CDR3 contains 18 residues. Germline values: CDR1 MNHGY, CDR2 SAAAGT. CDR3 bases: TGTGCCAGCAGTTACCCCTCCTTTCCGGCAGGGATGAACACTGAAGCTTTCTTT. This encodes CASSYPSFPAGMNTEAFF.

This clone was recorded only once. The CDR3 sequence: CASAPQGYQPQHF. The CDR3 DNA sequence: TGTGCCAGCGCGCCACAGGGTTATCAGCCCCAGCATTTT. The V call is TRBV2, the J call TRBJ1-5; perhaps TRBD1 as D (6 bases). The germline V gene encodes CDR1 SNHLY and CDR2 FYNNEI. Trimming took 8 bases from V and 5 from J, leaving 13 bases between them. The CDR3 is 13 amino acids. Combining the CDR3 with reference TRBV2 and TRBJ1-5 gives the whole variable domain EPEVTQTPSHQVTQMGQEVILRCVPISNHLYFYWYRQILGQKVEFLVSFYNNEISEKSEIFDDQFSVERPDGSNFTLKIRSTKLEDSAMYFCASAPQGYQPQHFGDGTRLSIL.

This chain connects TRBV19 to TRBJ1-1; D is ambiguous. The CDR3 runs 15 residues. V was trimmed by 3 bases and J by 0 bases, leaving 11 bases between them. Germline CDR1 reads LNHDA; CDR2 reads SQIVND (reference sequence). In nucleotides, the CDR3 is TGTGCCAGTAGTATGGGGAGGGCGATGAACACTGAAGCTTTCTTT. It encodes CASSMGRAMNTEAFF. Looking up the rest from reference TRBV19 and TRBJ1-1 gives the full variable domain: DGGITQSPKYLFRKEGQNVTLSCEQNLNHDAMYWYRQDPGQGLRLIYYSQIVNDFQKGDIAEGYSVSREKKESFPLTVTSAQKNPTAFYLCASSMGRAMNTEAFFGQGTRLTVV.

The CDR3 loop reads CASSFWLTNQPQHF. Here the CDR3 DNA reads TGTGCCAGCAGCTTCTGGTTAACGAATCAGCCCCAGCATTTT. The genes are TRBV7-2 and TRBJ1-5, with unresolved D. The germline V and J ends were trimmed by 3 bases and 4 bases, with 10 bases remaining between them. Germline CDR1 is SGHTA and CDR2 is FQGNSA. The CDR3 is 14 amino acids.

V gene TRBV19 combines with J gene TRBJ1-5; D gene uncertain. This CDR3 is 13 amino acids long. Germline CDR1 is LNHDA and CDR2 is SQIVND (reference sequence). Trimming took 5 bases from V and 6 from J, leaving 11 bases between them. The CDR3 here is CASSQGLGQPQHF. The CDR3 DNA follows: TGTGCCAGTAGTCAAGGCCTCGGTCAGCCCCAGCATTTT.

The chain uses TRBV5-5 and TRBJ1-1; possibly TRBD1 for D (5 bases). The CDR3 loop spans 14 amino acids. CDR1 and CDR2 from the germline V gene are SGHKS and YYEKEE (reference sequence). V was cut by 7 bases and J by 1 base, with 14 bases left in between. CDR3: CASAWGRGNTEAFF. The CDR3 DNA follows: TGTGCCAGCGCATGGGGGAGAGGGAACACTGAAGCTTTCTTT.

This CDR3 is CASSLGLVREQFF. CDR3 in DNA: TGTGCCAGCAGCTTAGGGCTTGTACGGGAGCAGTTCTTC. The V and J genes are TRBV11-2 and TRBJ2-1; D is unclear. The ends were cut back, 1 base at V and 10 bases at J, with 11 bases in the middle. The CDR3 has 13 residues. Germline-derived CDR1 and CDR2 are SGHAT and FQNNGV.

The chain uses TRBV5-4 and TRBJ2-1; tentatively, D is TRBD2 (6 bases). In germline, CDR1 is SGHNT, CDR2 YYREEE (reference sequence). This CDR3 spans 16 amino acids. V dropped 0 bases and J dropped 1 base, with 11 bases sitting between them. The CDR3 bases are TGTGCCAGCAGCTTGGGGGGCGGGGCGTCCTACAATGAGCAGTTCTTC. Translating gives CASSLGGGASYNEQFF.

V and J are TRBV5-1 and TRBJ1-6, with 7 bases aligning to TRBD1. V shed 3 bases and J 5 bases; nucleotides not matched to a gene: 2. Germline lookup yields CDR1 SGHRS and CDR2 YFSETQ. This CDR3 is built from 14 residues. The CDR3 sequence is CASSWGQNNSPLHF. CDR3 coding DNA: TGCGCCAGCAGCTGGGGACAGAATAATTCACCCCTCCACTTT.

The rearrangement uses TRBV5-4 and TRBJ2-7; D ambiguous. The germline CDR1 and CDR2 sequences are SGHNT and YYREEE (reference sequence). CDR3 size: 15 residues. Trimming removed 0 bases at V and 2 bases at J, with 12 bases between. Here the CDR3 reads CASSLVETRTYEQYF. The CDR3, as DNA: TGTGCCAGCAGCTTGGTCGAAACCAGGACCTACGAGCAGTACTTC.

This rearrangement joins TRBV28 to TRBJ1-5; D call uncertain. With 5 bases removed from V and 5 bases from J, the gap between germline ends came to 7 bases. The CDR3 spans 12 residues. The germline V gene has CDR1 MDHEN and CDR2 SYDVKM. CDR3 DNA: TGTGCCAGCAGTCAGAGCCATCAGCCCCAGCATTTT. It translates to CASSQSHQPQHF.

V gene TRBV6-5 combines with J gene TRBJ2-4; 9 bases are shared with TRBD1. CDR3 size: 13 residues. The germline gives CDR1 MNHEY, CDR2 SVGAGI. J lost 9 bases, V lost 5 bases, and 5 bases had no gene match. The CDR3 bases are TGTGCCAGCAGTAGCGACAGGGGGGGCATTCAGTACTTC. Its protein product is CASSSDRGGIQYF.

This chain links TRBV5-1 with TRBJ2-4; D is ambiguous. Germline V gene sequence: CDR1 SGHRS, CDR2 YFSETQ. V shed 3 bases and J shed 8 bases, with 18 bases lying between them. The CDR3 has 15 residues. CDR3 nucleotide sequence: TGCGCCAGCAGCTCGGACGGCTCCTCAAGGGACATTCAGTACTTC. It specifies CASSSDGSSRDIQYF. Together with reference TRBV5-1 and TRBJ2-4, the CDR3 gives the full variable domain: KAGVTQTPRYLIKTRGQQVTLSCSPISGHRSVSWYQQTPGQGLQFLFEYFSETQRNKGNFPGRFSGRQFSNSRSEMNVSTLELGDSALYLCASSSDGSSRDIQYFGAGTRLSVL.

The chain joins TRBV6-5 to TRBJ1-5; TRBD1 might be the D (6 bases). Germline lookup yields CDR1 MNHEY and CDR2 SVGAGI. The V end lost 6 bases, the J end lost 5 bases, and 8 bases lay between the germline ends. The CDR3 loop spans 12 amino acids. The CDR3 is CASRRTDQPQHF. CDR3 DNA: TGTGCCAGCAGAAGGACAGATCAGCCCCAGCATTTT.

V usage is TRBV14 and J usage is TRBJ1-5; D is ambiguous. Germline V gives CDR1 SGHDN, CDR2 FVKESK. The CDR3 extends over 17 amino acids. V lost 2 bases and J 11 bases, leaving 25 bases between the germline ends. The CDR3 DNA follows: TGTGCCAGCAGCCAACCCTTCCCTCCAAAGCCCCCCGGGTCCCAGCATTTT. The encoded protein is CASSQPFPPKPPGSQHF.

Notes on this clone: This sample includes further DNA sequences coding for the same CDR3. This chain links TRBV18 with TRBJ1-1; D gene unclear. Germline lookup yields CDR1 KGHSH and CDR2 LQKENI. The CDR3 consists of 14 residues. V was shortened by 0 bases and J by 0 bases, with 5 bases between the two germline ends. This chain's CDR3 is CASSPPSMNTEAFF. DNA of the CDR3: TGTGCCAGCTCACCACCGTCCATGAACACTGAAGCTTTCTTT.